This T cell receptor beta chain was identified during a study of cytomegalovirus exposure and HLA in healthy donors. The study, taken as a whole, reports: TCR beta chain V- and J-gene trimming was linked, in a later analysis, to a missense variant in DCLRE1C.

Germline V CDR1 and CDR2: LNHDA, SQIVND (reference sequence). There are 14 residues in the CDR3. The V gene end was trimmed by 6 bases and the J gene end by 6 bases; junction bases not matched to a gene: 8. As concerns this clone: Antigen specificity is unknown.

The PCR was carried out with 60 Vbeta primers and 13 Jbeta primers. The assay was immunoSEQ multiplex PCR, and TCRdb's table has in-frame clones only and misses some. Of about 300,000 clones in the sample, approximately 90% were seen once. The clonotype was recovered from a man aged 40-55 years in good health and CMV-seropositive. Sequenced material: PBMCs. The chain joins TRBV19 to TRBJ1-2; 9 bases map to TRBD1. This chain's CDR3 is CASSNGQGIHGYTF. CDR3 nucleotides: TGTGCCAGTAGCAACGGACAGGGGATACATGGCTACACCTTC.